This is a list of T cell receptor beta chains from one sample in a study of beta chain features in type 1 diabetes. Some clones are missing from TCRdb's copy, which holds only in-frame ones; the method was immunoSEQ multiplex PCR. The table has some 150,000 clones, 10% to 15% seen once. Sequences were obtained from central memory CD4+ T cells from blood. The receptors come from a man between 18 and 29 years old with type 1 diabetes. The CDR3 runs from the conserved cysteine through the conserved F or W. A D gene is named only where the DNA matches it firmly. Rows give clone size only sometimes, using once, few, many, or a class for an expanded clone.

v_call	j_call	clone_size	d_call	cdr3_nt	cdr3_aa
TRBV7-9	TRBJ1-6	few	TRBD1	TGTGCCAGCACCATTCCGGGACAGGGTGATTCACCCCTCCACTTT	CASTIPGQGDSPLHF
TRBV5-8	TRBJ2-3	few	-	TGTGCCAGCAGCTTGTCAGGCACAGATACGCAGTATTTT	CASSLSGTDTQYF
TRBV6-1	TRBJ1-2	-	-	TGTGCCAGCACCATGGTGAATAACTATGGCTACACCTTC	CASTMVNNYGYTF
TRBV6-5	TRBJ1-1	-	-	TGTGCCAGCAGTTATACGCAGCGATTTGAAGCTTTCTTT	CASSYTQRFEAFF
TRBV6-1	TRBJ2-7	-	TRBD1	TGTGCCAGCAGCGAAAGCGACAGGGACTACGAGCAGTACTTC	CASSESDRDYEQYF
TRBV7-6	TRBJ2-3	-	-	TGTGCCAGCAGCTTAGTAGGTGGAATTCCAGATACGCAGTATTTT	CASSLVGGIPDTQYF
TRBV7-2	TRBJ2-5	few	-	TGTGCCAGCAGGTCTTGGTCGGGGGGCGAGACCCAGTACTTC	CASRSWSGGETQYF
TRBV2	TRBJ1-2	-	TRBD1	TGTGCCAGCAGAAGTTACAGGGGTGGCTACACCTTC	CASRSYRGGYTF
TRBV19	TRBJ1-6	-	-	TGTGCCAGTAGTACCACCCTGGGGGGCTGGATCCCCCTCCACTTT	CASSTTLGGWIPLHF
TRBV29-1	TRBJ2-7	few	TRBD2	TGCAGCGTTGAAGGATCGTGGGGGGGTGAGCAGTACTTC	CSVEGSWGGEQYF
TRBV2	TRBJ2-3	few	-	TGTGCCAGCAAATACGGGCCTAGCACAGATACGCAGTATTTT	CASKYGPSTDTQYF
TRBV19	TRBJ2-5	-	TRBD2	TGTGCCAGTAGTAATCAACTAGGCGGGGGAGAGACCCAGTACTTC	CASSNQLGGGETQYF
TRBV6-6	TRBJ2-3	few	-	TGTGCCAGCAGTAGGAGCACAGATACGCAGTATTTT	CASSRSTDTQYF
TRBV7-6	TRBJ1-6	-	-	TGTGCCAGCAGCTTACAGATCTTTACCAATTCACCCCTCCACTTT	CASSLQIFTNSPLHF
TRBV5-1	TRBJ2-3	-	-	TGCGCCAGCAGCTCGGGGGACAGCACAGATACGCAGTATTTT	CASSSGDSTDTQYF
TRBV19	TRBJ2-5	-	-	TGTGCCAGTAGTATCGCGCTACAAGAGACCCAGTACTTC	CASSIALQETQYF
TRBV5-6	TRBJ2-7	few	-	TGTGCCAGCAGCTTGGGGTTCGGGCTTGAGCAGTACTTC	CASSLGFGLEQYF
TRBV29-1	TRBJ1-1	few	-	TGCAGCGTTGAAACACAGAACACTGAAGCTTTCTTT	CSVETQNTEAFF
TRBV15	TRBJ1-4	few	-	TGTGCCACCATGTATGCAACAATCGGGGGGCGCGGTGAAAAACTGTTTTTT	CATMYATIGGRGEKLFF
TRBV30	TRBJ1-6	-	-	TGTGCCTGGAGCCAATCGTCTCCGGACTCACCCCTCCACTTT	CAWSQSSPDSPLHF
TRBV13	TRBJ1-1	-	-	TGTGCCAGCAGCCTCTATCTTGGGGTGAGCACTGAAGCTTTCTTT	CASSLYLGVSTEAFF
TRBV30	TRBJ1-1	few	-	TGTGCCTGGGCCCATGTTGGAACTGAAGCTTTCTTT	CAWAHVGTEAFF
TRBV27	TRBJ2-7	-	TRBD1	TGTGCCAGCACCCCCGCGACAGGGGGCGAGCAGTACTTC	CASTPATGGEQYF
TRBV5-1	TRBJ1-1	-	-	TGCGCCAGCAGCTTCGACACCGACACTGAAGCTTTCTTT	CASSFDTDTEAFF
TRBV9	TRBJ2-3	few	TRBD2	TGTGCCAGCAGCGTAGGGCTAGCGGTTACAGATACGCAGTATTTT	CASSVGLAVTDTQYF
TRBV7-8	TRBJ2-1	many	TRBD1	TGTGCCAGCAGCCGGGACAGGGCGAATGAGCAGTTCTTC	CASSRDRANEQFF
TRBV19	TRBJ2-7	few	-	TGTGCCAGTAGTATAACGACTGGGCAGCTCGAGCAGTACTTC	CASSITTGQLEQYF
TRBV5-6	TRBJ2-5	-	TRBD1	TGTGCCAGCAGCCTCGGGACAGGGTATGGGCAAGAGACCCAGTACTTC	CASSLGTGYGQETQYF
TRBV2	TRBJ2-6	-	-	TGTGCCAGCAGTGGTCTGAATTCTGGGGCCAACGTCCTGACTTTC	CASSGLNSGANVLTF
TRBV18	TRBJ2-1	few	TRBD2	TGTGCCAGCTCCGCGCTAGCGGGCTCGCCCGCCTCCTACAATGAGCAGTTCTTC	CASSALAGSPASYNEQFF
TRBV6-5	TRBJ1-6	few	-	TGTGCCAGCAGTTACTCGTCCAGCTATAATTCACCCCTCCACTTT	CASSYSSSYNSPLHF
TRBV28	TRBJ1-5	-	TRBD1	TGTGCCAGCAACAAATCGGGGTCGCAGGGGGCCCGTCAGCCCCAGCATTTT	CASNKSGSQGARQPQHF
TRBV7-9	TRBJ2-6	-	TRBD1	TGTGCCAGCAGCCCCGGGACAGGCGACTCTGGGGCCAACGTCCTGACTTTC	CASSPGTGDSGANVLTF
TRBV9	TRBJ2-7	-	-	TGTGCCAGCCGACCAGTTACAATCCCCCGGGCCATTACTCCCAACTACGAGCAGTACTTC	CASRPVTIPRAITPNYEQYF
TRBV15	TRBJ1-2	few	TRBD1	TGTGCCACCAGCAAGGGACAGGGGGCTTATGGTGGCTACACCTTC	CATSKGQGAYGGYTF
TRBV2	TRBJ1-2	-	-	TGTGCCAGCAGTGAATGGCACACCTTC	CASSEWHTF
TRBV7-9	TRBJ1-1	few	-	TGTGCCAGCAGCTCCCACAGGACTTCTAACACTGAAGCTTTCTTT	CASSSHRTSNTEAFF
TRBV14	TRBJ2-3	-	-	TGTGCCAGCAGCCAATACGGGCCGAGCACAGATACGCAGTATTTT	CASSQYGPSTDTQYF
TRBV13	TRBJ2-7	many	-	TGTGCCAGCAGCTCCCAGGGGACGGGGGAGCAGTACTTC	CASSSQGTGEQYF
TRBV7-9	TRBJ2-2	-	-	TGTGCCAGCAGCTTAGAGCCAGGGTCGAACACCGGGGAGCTGTTTTTT	CASSLEPGSNTGELFF
TRBV10-1	TRBJ2-7	many	-	TGCGCCAGCAGTACCGGGACGGTGCAATCGGAGCAGTACTTC	CASSTGTVQSEQYF
TRBV19	TRBJ2-1	many	TRBD2	TGTGCCAGTCAAGCCGCTAGCGGGGGGGCCATCGATGAGCAGTTCTTC	CASQAASGGAIDEQFF
TRBV30	TRBJ2-1	few	TRBD2	TGTGCCTGGAGTTCCGGCGGGGGGGATGAGCAGTTCTTC	CAWSSGGGDEQFF
TRBV4-1	TRBJ2-7	few	-	TGCGCCAGCAGCCAGTCCCAGGGGTACGAGCAGTACTTC	CASSQSQGYEQYF
TRBV7-3	TRBJ2-2	-	-	TGTGCCAGCAGCTTAAGTGGCGGGGAGCTGTTTTTT	CASSLSGGELFF
TRBV7-6	TRBJ2-1	few	-	TGTGCCAGCAGCTTAGCCCCTGAGTCCTACAATGAGCAGTTCTTC	CASSLAPESYNEQFF
TRBV5-1	TRBJ2-1	-	TRBD1	TGCGCCAGCAGCTGGACAGGGTCCACATCTAGGAATGAGCAGTTCTTC	CASSWTGSTSRNEQFF
TRBV28	TRBJ2-7	-	-	TGTGCCAGCAGAACCCTCTACGAGCAGTACTTC	CASRTLYEQYF
TRBV5-1	TRBJ2-3	-	TRBD2	TGCGCCAGCAGCTTGGCTACTAGCGGGTTCACAGATACGCAGTATTTT	CASSLATSGFTDTQYF
TRBV7-9	TRBJ1-2	few	-	TGTGCCAGCAGCTCGGTGGGCCAGAGACATGGCTACACCTTC	CASSSVGQRHGYTF
TRBV4-1	TRBJ2-3	-	-	TGCGCCAGCCGCCAGGGAGCTAGCACAGATACGCAGTATTTT	CASRQGASTDTQYF